Shown below are 21 T cell receptor beta chains from a single sample sequenced in a study of kidney transplant recipient with SARS-CoV-2 infection. TCRdb used MiXCR to reprocess the reads, holding one entry per CDR3 protein. This table holds approximately 250,000 distinct CDR3 sequences, 29% found once. Source: a blood sample, taken at baseline and between days 110 and 120 from a kidney transplant recipient. The receptor source for this set is a male patient aged 25-45 years who had COVID-19 and was a kidney transplant recipient. Some T cells may trace back to the graft donor.

The rearrangement uses TRBV7-8 and TRBJ1-2; D is unclear. Germline values: CDR1 SGHVS, CDR2 FQNEAQ. The CDR3 is 17 residues long. V was clipped by 5 bases and J by 4 bases, with 23 bases between them. CDR3 nucleotides: TGTGCCAGCAGCCTAAAGCTGTTTACCCGAAAGACCTATGGCTACACCTTC. This sequence encodes CASSLKLFTRKTYGYTF.

This clonotype was found many times. CDR3 region: CASSLREQRLVEQYF. CDR3 in DNA: TGTGCCAGCAGCTTACGAGAACAGCGATTAGTCGAGCAGTACTTC. This rearrangement joins TRBV7-2 to TRBJ2-7, with D hard to call. The V end lost 2 bases, the J end lost 6 bases, and 17 bases lay between the germline ends. CDR1 is SGHTA, CDR2 FQGNSA, per germline. The CDR3 length is 15 residues. The entire variable domain, with the rest obtained from reference TRBV7-2 and TRBJ2-7, is as follows: GAGVSQSPSNKVTEKGKDVELRCDPISGHTALYWYRQSLGQGLEFLIYFQGNSAPDKSGLPSDRFSAERTGGSVSTLTIQRTQQEDSAVYLCASSLREQRLVEQYFGPGTRLTVT.

This clonotype was counted many times. The CDR3 DNA follows: TGTGCCAGCAGTCTCATGGCAGAACTGGGAAAGACCTATGGCTACACCTTC. This gives the protein CASSLMAELGKTYGYTF. The rearrangement joins TRBV25-1 to TRBJ1-2; D not resolved. The CDR3 spans 17 residues. Trimming pared 5 bases from V and 4 bases from J, leaving 23 bases between. Germline lookup yields CDR1 MGHDK and CDR2 SYGVNS.

Concerning this clonotype: This sequence may be a read error, since a much larger clone differs from it by one base. The chain joins TRBV8-2 to TRBJ1-2. TRBV8-2 is flagged as a pseudogene. The CDR3 loop spans 16 amino acids. Here the CDR3 DNA reads TGTGGCAGTCCTCGAATTGATAGCCGAAAGACCTATGGCTACACCTTC. This sequence encodes CGSPRIDSRKTYGYTF.

There are many counts of this clonotype. The chain uses TRBV5-8 and TRBJ2-3; TRBD1 matches 9 bases. Germline CDR1 and CDR2: SGHTS and YDEGEE. V shed 0 bases, J shed 5 bases, and the junction held 7 bases outside the gene matches. CDR3 length: 16 residues. The CDR3 nucleotides read TGTGCCAGCAGCTTGGACCGGGACAGGGTGTTAGATACGCAGTATTTT. Its translation is CASSLDRDRVLDTQYF.

This clonotype was picked up many times. The DNA of the CDR3 is TGTGCCATCAGCGGCGACTCGGATACGCAGTATTTT. It yields the protein CAISGDSDTQYF. The chain couples TRBV10-3 to TRBJ2-3; D uncertain. CDR3 size: 12 residues. Trimming stripped 6 bases from V and 6 bases from J, with 10 bases between. Germline V CDR1 and CDR2: ENHRY, SYGVKD.

This clonotype showed up many times. The gene calls are TRBV6-2 or TRBV6-3 and TRBJ2-7, with 7 nucleotides matching TRBD2. With V trimmed by 8 bases and J by 2 bases, 9 bases remained unmatched. Germline V gene data show CDR1 as MNHEY and CDR2 as SVGEGT. The CDR3 runs 14 residues. The DNA of the CDR3 is TGTGCCAGCGCCCTCCGGGACTACCCCTACGAGCAGTACTTC. This gives the protein CASALRDYPYEQYF.

In the case of this clonotype: Being one base from a much bigger clone, this may be a read error. This chain joins TRBV7-9 and TRBJ2-4; D is unclear. The J call may be mistaken, given a closer DNA end match to TRBJ2-7. The CDR3 extends over 18 amino acids. From germline, CDR1 is SEHNR and CDR2 FQNEAQ (reference sequence). Written as DNA, the CDR3 is TGTGCCAGCAGCGCCCCCATCGGTCTGGCAAATTGTTACTACGAGCAGTACTTC. It translates to CASSAPIGLANCYYEQYF.

There are many counts of this clonotype. The chain recombines TRBV7-4 with TRBJ1-2, with no clear D. The ends were cut back, 5 bases at V and 4 bases at J, with 23 bases in the middle. Germline-derived CDR1 and CDR2 are SGHVT and SQSDAQ. The CDR3 runs 17 residues. CDR3 bases: TGTGCCAGCAGCCAGGATCTTTCAGCTCGAAAGACCTATGGCTACACCTTC. This encodes CASSQDLSARKTYGYTF.

This clonotype occurred many times. In DNA form, the CDR3 reads TGTGCCAGCAGCCCTCGGGCGGGGTCGAACACCGGGGAGCTGTTTTTT. Translated: CASSPRAGSNTGELFF. The chain combines TRBV9 with TRBJ2-2, with D possibly TRBD2 on 6 matching bases. The CDR3 totals 16 residues. The ends were cut back, 4 bases at V and 0 bases at J, with 13 bases in the middle. The V gene's germline CDR1 is SGDLS and CDR2 YYNGEE.

Ten or more counts support this clonotype. J is TRBJ2-7 and V is TRBV4-1; TRBD1 aligns across 7 bases. Judging by the DNA end, TRBJ2-5 fits better; the J call may be wrong. In germline, CDR1 is MGHRA, CDR2 YSYEKL. The CDR3 consists of 14 residues. The CDR3 loop reads CASSIRQGGETQYF. In nucleotides, the CDR3 is TGCGCCAGCAGCATACGACAGGGCGGAGAGACCCAGTACTTC.

This clonotype appeared many times. The genes are TRBV20-1 and TRBJ1-5; D perhaps matches TRBD1 (6 bases). V lost 0 bases and J 3 bases, leaving 15 bases between the germline ends. Per germline, CDR1 DFQATT and CDR2 SNEGSKA (reference sequence). There are 16 residues in the CDR3. CDR3 coding DNA: TGCAGTGCTAGAGATACGGAGACAGGCTACAATCAGCCCCAGCATTTT. Its protein product is CSARDTETGYNQPQHF.

As regards this clonotype: A much more abundant neighbour one base away suggests this may be a read error. The chain employs TRBV11-1 and TRBJ2-5; D is perhaps TRBD2 (5 bases). The better agreement between TRBJ2-7 and the DNA end casts doubt on the J call. The CDR3 runs 15 residues. Germline CDR1 SGHAT, CDR2 FQDESV (reference sequence). The CDR3 sequence is CASSPRTSRSYEQYF. Here the CDR3 DNA reads TGTGCCAGCAGCCCCCGGACTTCCCGCTCCTACGAGCAGTACTTC.

This clonotype was found many times. The V call is TRBV7-2, the J call TRBJ2-4; 9 positions match TRBD1. Trimming took 4 bases from V and 9 from J; bases not matched to a gene: 10. This CDR3 has 15 amino acids. From germline, CDR1 is SGHTA and CDR2 FQGNSA. The DNA for the CDR3 is TGTGCCAGCAGCTCAGAGCGCCGGGACAGGGTCATTCAGTACTTC. Translated: CASSSERRDRVIQYF.

This clonotype was counted many times. The J gene is TRBJ1-2, the V gene TRBV12-3 or TRBV12-4, with D perhaps TRBD1 (5 bases). CDR3 length: 13 amino acids. V was cut by 4 bases and J by 2 bases, with 8 bases left in between. In nucleotides, the CDR3 is TGTGCCAGCAGTTATCAGGGAAACTATGGCTACACCTTC. Encoded protein: CASSYQGNYGYTF.

Ten or more counts support this clonotype. V and J are TRBV19 and TRBJ2-7; the D gene is possibly TRBD2 (6 bases). This CDR3 is 12 amino acids long. Germline-derived CDR1 and CDR2 are LNHDA and SQIVND (reference sequence). V was shortened by 10 bases and J by 9 bases, with 19 bases between the two germline ends. The CDR3 loop is CATRGASGVQYF. CDR3 nucleotide sequence: TGTGCCACACGGGGCGCCTCGGGGGTGCAGTACTTC. Together with reference TRBV19 and TRBJ2-7, the CDR3 gives the full variable domain: DGGITQSPKYLFRKEGQNVTLSCEQNLNHDAMYWYRQDPGQGLRLIYYSQIVNDFQKGDIAEGYSVSREKKESFPLTVTSAQKNPTAFYLCATRGASGVQYFGPGTRLTVT.

This clonotype was recorded many times. The chain uses TRBV7-8 and TRBJ1-2; D is unresolved. V gave up 5 bases and J gave up 4 bases, with 23 bases separating them. CDR3 length: 17 amino acids. Germline V gene sequence: CDR1 SGHVS, CDR2 FQNEAQ. The CDR3 sequence is CASSEVTFTRKTYGYTF. Written as DNA, the CDR3 is TGTGCCAGCAGCGAAGTCACGTTTACCCGAAAGACCTATGGCTACACCTTC.

This chain uses TRBV30 with TRBJ2-5; possible D gene TRBD2, 5 bases. Trimming stripped 5 bases from V and 2 bases from J, with 12 bases between. Germline lookup yields CDR1 GTSNPN and CDR2 SVGIG (reference sequence). There are 13 residues in the CDR3. The CDR3 DNA follows: TGTGCCTGGGAGCAGCGGCGGCAAGAGACCCAGTACTTC. As protein: CAWEQRRQETQYF.

For this clonotype: At one end, the junction sequence differs from germline, possibly due to a read error. The chain combines TRBV9 with TRBJ1-1, with unresolved D. This CDR3 is built from 13 residues. Germline V gene sequence: CDR1 SGDLS, CDR2 YYNGEE. The CDR3: CANSVEGPRGAFF. The DNA for the CDR3 is TGTGCCAACAGCGTAGAAGGGCCCCGCGGAGCTTTCTTT.

V gene TRBV20-1 combines with J gene TRBJ2-1, with 12 nucleotides matching TRBD2. From germline, CDR1 is DFQATT and CDR2 SNEGSKA (reference sequence). This CDR3 is 16 amino acids long. The trim removed 5 bases at V and 8 bases at J, leaving 13 bases unmatched. The CDR3 region has the DNA TGCAGTGCTTCAGGACTAGCGGGAATGGTGGGGGATGAGCAGTTCTTC. Protein sequence: CSASGLAGMVGDEQFF.

At least ten counts were recorded for this clonotype. This chain connects TRBV7-9 to TRBJ2-7, with D perhaps assigned TRBD1 or TRBD2 (5 bases each). Trimming cost V 1 base and J 1 base, with 14 bases left between them. Germline V gene data show CDR1 as SEHNR and CDR2 as FQNEAQ (reference sequence). This CDR3 has 16 residues. The CDR3 loop is CASSLGVGPTSYEQYF. CDR3 sequence (DNA): TGTGCCAGCAGCTTAGGGGTGGGACCGACTTCCTACGAGCAGTACTTC.